The 31 T cell receptor beta chains listed next were all sequenced from one sample in a study of OX40 agonist ivuxolimab in advanced cancers. The protocol was immunoSEQ multiplex PCR, while the TCRdb copy is restricted to in-frame clones and leaves out a portion. The repertoire holds around 63,000 clones, around 87% seen once, with roughly a tenth in the top ten. Sequencing was performed on CD4+ or CD8+ T cells sorted from blood, taken in a trial of the OX40 agonist ivuxolimab. These TCRs come from an adult with an advanced solid tumor such as melanoma, head and neck, liver or kidney cancer.

For the CDR3, the DNA is TGTGCCAGCAGCTCTGGGACCTGGCTCACAGATACGCAGTATTTT. It encodes CASSSGTWLTDTQYF. The rearrangement links TRBV5-4 to TRBJ2-3; perhaps D is TRBD1 or TRBD2 (5 bases each). Trimming left V 3 bases short and J 2 bases short, with 13 bases between. Germline V gene sequence: CDR1 SGHNT, CDR2 YYREEE (reference sequence). This CDR3 is built from 15 residues.

The V and J genes are TRBV11-2 and TRBJ2-7; 15 bases match TRBD2. J was trimmed by 2 bases and V by 7 bases; bases with no gene match: 3. The germline CDR1 and CDR2 sequences are SGHAT and FQNNGV. The length of the CDR3 is 15 residues. The chain's CDR3 is CASMGLAGGPYEQYF. CDR3 coding DNA: TGTGCCAGCATGGGACTAGCGGGAGGACCCTACGAGCAGTACTTC.

This clone was detected a few times. The V and J genes are TRBV7-9 and TRBJ2-1; 7 bases fit TRBD2. V lost 7 bases, J lost 0 bases, and 6 bases stayed unmatched. The CDR3 is 15 residues long. Germline CDR1 is SEHNR and CDR2 is FQNEAQ (reference sequence). The CDR3 region is CASTPGRFSYNEQFF. The CDR3 coding sequence is TGTGCCAGCACCCCCGGGAGGTTCTCCTACAATGAGCAGTTCTTC.

The rearrangement links TRBV11-2 to TRBJ2-4; D is unresolved. The CDR3 sequence is 13 residues long. The V gene's germline CDR1 is SGHAT and CDR2 FQNNGV. V lost 5 bases, J lost 7 bases, and 12 bases lay in between. The CDR3: CASSPFHGNIQYF. The CDR3 nucleotides read TGTGCCAGCAGCCCGTTCCACGGGAACATTCAGTACTTC. The full variable domain, in which reference TRBV11-2 and TRBJ2-4 provide the parts outside the CDR3, is EAGVAQSPRYKIIEKRQSVAFWCNPISGHATLYWYQQILGQGPKLLIQFQNNGVVDDSQLPKDRFSAERLKGVDSTLKIQPAKLEDSAVYLCASSPFHGNIQYFGAGTRLSVL.

V gene TRBV7-9 combines with J gene TRBJ1-1, with D maybe TRBD1 (5 bases). The CDR3 runs to 14 residues. The V end was cut by 8 bases, the J end by 5 bases, with 18 bases between. Germline V gene sequence: CDR1 SEHNR, CDR2 FQNEAQ (reference sequence). The CDR3 is CASGPIPGVTEAFF. In DNA, the CDR3 is TGTGCCAGCGGACCCATACCGGGGGTAACTGAAGCTTTCTTT.

CDR3: CASSPLPGGSYNEQFF. Here the CDR3 DNA reads TGTGCCAGCAGCCCTTTACCGGGGGGGTCCTACAATGAGCAGTTCTTC. This chain uses TRBV5-6 with TRBJ2-1; 8 nucleotides match TRBD2. This CDR3 contains 16 residues. Germline lookup yields CDR1 SGHDT and CDR2 YYEEEE. Losses at the gene ends were 4 bases for V and 1 base for J; bases not matched to a gene: 7.

This clone was seen a handful of times. The chain carries TRBV10-3 and TRBJ1-2, with TRBD1 as a possible D gene (5 bases). The V gene lost 3 bases and the J gene lost 7 bases, with 18 bases spanning the gap. The germline V gene has CDR1 ENHRY and CDR2 SYGVKD. The CDR3 length is 15 residues. The CDR3 here is CAISDPPTDVGGYTF. The CDR3 bases are TGTGCCATCAGTGATCCCCCGACAGACGTGGGTGGCTACACCTTC.

This chain links TRBV28 with TRBJ1-2, with D possibly matching TRBD1 (5 bases). Germline values: CDR1 MDHEN, CDR2 SYDVKM. The CDR3 extends over 13 amino acids. V dropped 1 base and J dropped 6 bases, with 9 bases sitting between them. CDR3 residues: CASSLYQGDGYTF. CDR3 coding DNA: TGTGCCAGCAGTTTATATCAGGGAGATGGCTACACCTTC.

The rearrangement joins TRBV7-9 to TRBJ1-1, with 7 bases aligning to TRBD1. Germline values: CDR1 SEHNR, CDR2 FQNEAQ (reference sequence). The V segment lost 3 bases and the J segment 0 bases; nucleotides outside the gene matches: 7. This CDR3 region has 16 residues. In DNA, the CDR3 is TGTGCCAGCAGCTTCGGCTGGACAGGCCTGAACACTGAAGCTTTCTTT. Amino acid sequence: CASSFGWTGLNTEAFF.

The V call is TRBV11-2, the J call TRBJ1-1, with D possibly being TRBD1 (5 bases). V lost 3 bases, J lost 11 bases, and 16 bases lay in between. The length of the CDR3 is 13 residues. Looked up from germline, CDR1 is SGHAT and CDR2 is FQNNGV. The CDR3 nucleotides are TGTGCCAGCAGCTTTCCCGGGACGTCGCGGGCTTTCTTT. Translating gives CASSFPGTSRAFF. Full variable domain (rest looked up from reference TRBV11-2 and TRBJ1-1): EAGVAQSPRYKIIEKRQSVAFWCNPISGHATLYWYQQILGQGPKLLIQFQNNGVVDDSQLPKDRFSAERLKGVDSTLKIQPAKLEDSAVYLCASSFPGTSRAFFGQGTRLTVV.

The J gene is TRBJ2-7, the V gene TRBV13, with TRBD1 as a possible D gene (5 bases). The germline V gene encodes CDR1 PRHDT and CDR2 FYEKMQ (reference sequence). This CDR3 is 16 amino acids long. V dropped 1 base and J dropped 1 base, with 14 bases sitting between them. The CDR3 here is CASSLEPGRTSYEQYF. As DNA, the CDR3 is TGTGCCAGCAGCTTAGAGCCAGGCCGGACATCCTACGAGCAGTACTTC.

The count of this clone is one. The chain has TRBV5-1 and TRBJ1-6, with D unclear. CDR1 SGHRS and CDR2 YFSETQ come from the germline V gene. The CDR3 runs 14 residues. V shed 1 base and J shed 11 bases, with 13 bases lying between them. The CDR3: CASSLIPGSPPLHF. CDR3 in DNA: TGCGCCAGCAGCTTGATACCGGGGAGTCCACCCCTCCACTTT.

The chain carries TRBV14 and TRBJ1-1, with no clear D. The ends were cut back, 0 bases at V and 4 bases at J, with 15 bases in the middle. Germline V CDR1 and CDR2: SGHDN, FVKESK. The CDR3 covers 16 residues. The CDR3 region has the DNA TGTGCCAGCAGCCAAGATTATCGGCAGTCGGGCACTGAAGCTTTCTTT. It yields the protein CASSQDYRQSGTEAFF.

V gene TRBV5-1 combines with J gene TRBJ1-5; D is perhaps TRBD1 (6 bases). The CDR3 loop spans 14 amino acids. CDR1 and CDR2 from the germline V gene are SGHRS and YFSETQ. Between the trimmed V and J ends, which lost 0 bases and 4 bases, there was a span of 8 bases. The CDR3 loop reads CASSLGRGNQPQHF. CDR3 nucleotide sequence: TGCGCCAGCAGCTTGGGAAGGGGGAATCAGCCCCAGCATTTT.

The chain links TRBV7-2 to TRBJ2-7, with D possibly called TRBD1 or TRBD2 (6 bases each). Trimming cost V 4 bases and J 5 bases, with 12 bases left between them. CDR3 length: 13 residues. Germline CDR1 and CDR2: SGHTA and FQGNSA. CDR3 sequence: CASSSRGVNEQYF. DNA of the CDR3: TGTGCCAGCAGCTCGAGGGGGGTTAACGAGCAGTACTTC.

The rearrangement links TRBV5-1 to TRBJ1-5; TRBD1 aligns across 8 bases. J lost 7 bases, V lost 0 bases, and 3 bases had no gene match. The CDR3 covers 14 residues. Germline V gives CDR1 SGHRS, CDR2 YFSETQ. Here the CDR3 DNA reads TGCGCCAGCAGCTTGGACAGGGGGAGCCAGCCCCAGCATTTT. Protein sequence: CASSLDRGSQPQHF.

This clone was seen a single time. J is TRBJ2-7 and V is TRBV5-1, with D possibly TRBD1 on 5 matching bases. This CDR3 is 14 amino acids long. CDR1 SGHRS and CDR2 YFSETQ come from the germline V gene. V was pared by 0 bases and J by 5 bases, with 12 bases between. In DNA form, the CDR3 reads TGCGCCAGCAGCTTGGGTTCAGGGCTCGACGAGCAGTACTTC. It codes for CASSLGSGLDEQYF.

The rearrangement uses TRBV18 and TRBJ2-7; TRBD1 might be the D (6 bases). This CDR3 contains 14 residues. CDR1 and CDR2 from the germline V gene are KGHSH and LQKENI. V was pared by 1 base and J by 3 bases, with 10 bases between. CDR3 sequence: CASSPQAGVYEQYF. The CDR3 nucleotides read TGTGCCAGCTCACCACAGGCAGGGGTCTACGAGCAGTACTTC. Supplemented by reference TRBV18 and TRBJ2-7, the full variable domain reads NAGVMQNPRHLVRRRGQEARLRCSPMKGHSHVYWYRQLPEEGLKFMVYLQKENIIDESGMPKERFSAEFPKEGPSILRIQQVVRGDSAAYFCASSPQAGVYEQYFGPGTRLTVT.

In its sample, this clone was seen once. The rearrangement links TRBV11-3 to TRBJ2-1, with 8 bases lining up with TRBD1. CDR1 and CDR2 from the germline V gene are SGHNT and YENEEA. The CDR3 covers 13 residues. J lost 6 bases, V lost 5 bases, and 3 bases had no gene match. As DNA, the CDR3 is TGTGCCAGCAGCACCGGACAGGGCAATGAGCAGTTCTTC. Amino acid sequence: CASSTGQGNEQFF.

The V gene is TRBV6-5, the J gene TRBJ1-4; 8 nucleotides line up with TRBD1. In germline, CDR1 is MNHEY, CDR2 SVGAGI. The CDR3 runs 13 residues. Germline trimming cut 6 bases from V and 7 bases from J; bases unmatched to any gene: 4. CDR3 nucleotides: TGTGCCAGCAGCTTTGACAGGGGTGAAAAACTGTTTTTT. It specifies CASSFDRGEKLFF.

This chain uses TRBV10-3 with TRBJ2-7; D is possibly TRBD1 or TRBD2 (5 bases each). Germline V gene sequence: CDR1 ENHRY, CDR2 SYGVKD. Trimming pared 8 bases from V and 6 bases from J, leaving 11 bases between. The CDR3 has 11 amino acids. The CDR3 region has the DNA TGTGCCATCGGGGGTCGGAGCGAGCAGTACTTC. Translation: CAIGGRSEQYF.

The rearrangement uses TRBV5-1 and TRBJ2-3; D perhaps matches TRBD1 (6 bases). With 0 bases removed from V and 4 bases from J, the gap between germline ends came to 12 bases. Germline V gene data show CDR1 as SGHRS and CDR2 as YFSETQ. This CDR3 is 15 amino acids long. CDR3 loop: CASSLAWSGADTQYF. In DNA, the CDR3 is TGCGCCAGCAGCTTGGCCTGGTCAGGGGCAGATACGCAGTATTTT.

The V gene is TRBV28, the J gene TRBJ2-7; D gene ambiguous. The V and J ends lost 4 bases and 0 bases respectively, with 19 bases between them. Germline V gene lookup returns CDR1 MDHEN and CDR2 SYDVKM. This CDR3 contains 17 residues. CDR3 DNA: TGTGCCAGCAGTTCCCCCCTCTTAACTTTAAGCTCCTACGAGCAGTACTTC. It yields the protein CASSSPLLTLSSYEQYF.

The gene calls are TRBV4-2 and TRBJ2-1, with a weak D call TRBD2 (6 bases). Germline values: CDR1 LGHNA, CDR2 YNFKEQ. This CDR3 comprises 12 residues. Trimming shortened V by 1 base and J by 11 bases, and 9 bases separated the two germline ends. The CDR3 bases are TGTGCCAGCAGCCAAGGAGCGGGCCAGCAGTTCTTC. This codes for CASSQGAGQQFF.

The gene calls are TRBV7-2 and TRBJ1-2, with unresolved D. CDR1 is SGHTA and CDR2 is FQGNSA in the germline V gene. V lost 4 bases and J 5 bases, leaving 11 bases between the germline ends. The CDR3 runs 13 residues. The chain's CDR3 is CASSSPSRYGYTF. Here the CDR3 DNA reads TGTGCCAGCAGCTCTCCGTCCAGGTATGGCTACACCTTC.

The chain combines TRBV21-1 with TRBJ1-5; the D call TRBD1 from the table was never checked on the DNA. TRBV21-1 is shown as a pseudogene. The length of the CDR3 is 15 residues. CDR3 amino acids: CARPPRTGVLQPQHF. CDR3 in DNA: TGTGCCCGCCCGCCCAGGACAGGGGTGCTTCAGCCCCAGCATTTT.

V usage is TRBV28 and J usage is TRBJ2-6; the D gene could be TRBD1 or TRBD2 (5 bases each). The germline gives CDR1 MDHEN, CDR2 SYDVKM. Trimming took 3 bases from V and 5 from J, leaving 11 bases between them. CDR3 length: 15 amino acids. CDR3 coding DNA: TGTGCCAGCAGTTTTGAGGGGTATAGGGCCAACGTCCTGACTTTC. It translates to CASSFEGYRANVLTF.

The chain recombines TRBV5-1 with TRBJ1-2; D not certain. Per germline, CDR1 SGHRS and CDR2 YFSETQ. The length of the CDR3 is 14 residues. The germline V and J ends were trimmed by 0 bases and 2 bases, with 8 bases remaining between them. The CDR3 sequence: CASSLVDQNYGYTF. The CDR3 DNA is TGCGCCAGCAGCTTGGTGGACCAAAACTATGGCTACACCTTC.

This chain links TRBV19 with TRBJ2-6, with TRBD2 matching over 11 bases. CDR1 is LNHDA, CDR2 SQIVND, per germline (reference sequence). CDR3 length: 19 residues. V lost 4 bases, J lost 5 bases, and 13 bases stayed unmatched. The CDR3 DNA follows: TGTGCCAGTAGTACATCGTTGGGACTAGCGGTTCTTAGGGCCAACGTCCTGACTTTC. Protein sequence: CASSTSLGLAVLRANVLTF.

In its sample, this clone was seen a few times. The chain joins TRBV7-2 to TRBJ1-6; 7 nucleotides match TRBD1. CDR3 length: 15 amino acids. Germline V CDR1 and CDR2: SGHTA, FQGNSA. V lost 3 bases and J lost 7; bases outside the gene matches: 6. CDR3 coding DNA: TGTGCCAGCAGCTTGCCCGGGACAGCAAATTCACCCCTCCACTTT. It codes for CASSLPGTANSPLHF.

This chain connects TRBV5-1 to TRBJ2-5; possible D gene TRBD1, 5 bases. The length of the CDR3 is 14 residues. The V end was cut by 1 base, the J end by 3 bases, with 10 bases between. The V gene's germline CDR1 is SGHRS and CDR2 YFSETQ. The CDR3 nucleotides read TGCGCCAGCAGCTTGTCAGGGCAAGAAGAGACCCAGTACTTC. Protein: CASSLSGQEETQYF.